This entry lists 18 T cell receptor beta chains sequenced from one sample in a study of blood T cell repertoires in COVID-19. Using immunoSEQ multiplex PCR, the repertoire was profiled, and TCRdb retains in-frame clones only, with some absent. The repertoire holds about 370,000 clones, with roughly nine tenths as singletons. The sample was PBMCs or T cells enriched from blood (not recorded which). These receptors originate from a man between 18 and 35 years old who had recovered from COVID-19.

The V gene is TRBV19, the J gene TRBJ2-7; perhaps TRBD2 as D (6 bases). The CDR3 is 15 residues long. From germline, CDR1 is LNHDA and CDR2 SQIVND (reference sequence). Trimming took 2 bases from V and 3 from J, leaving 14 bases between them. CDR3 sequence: CASSIMTGGLYEQYF. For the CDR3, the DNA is TGTGCCAGTAGTATAATGACCGGAGGGCTCTACGAGCAGTACTTC.

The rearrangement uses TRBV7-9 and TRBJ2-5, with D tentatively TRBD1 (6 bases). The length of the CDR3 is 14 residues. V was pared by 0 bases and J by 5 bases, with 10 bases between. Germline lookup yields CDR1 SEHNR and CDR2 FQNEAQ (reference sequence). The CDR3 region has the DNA TGTGCCAGCAGCTTAGCGGGGGCCGGGGAGACCCAGTACTTC. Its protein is CASSLAGAGETQYF.

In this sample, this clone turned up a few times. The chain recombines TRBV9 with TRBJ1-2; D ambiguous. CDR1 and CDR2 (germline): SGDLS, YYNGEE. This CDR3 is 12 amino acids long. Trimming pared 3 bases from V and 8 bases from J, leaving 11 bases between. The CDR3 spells CASSARAGGYTF. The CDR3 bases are TGTGCCAGCAGCGCCCGTGCGGGGGGCTACACCTTC.

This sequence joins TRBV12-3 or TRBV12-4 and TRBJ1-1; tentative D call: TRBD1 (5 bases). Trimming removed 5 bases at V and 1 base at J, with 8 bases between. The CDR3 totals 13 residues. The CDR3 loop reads CASSRTSNTEAFF. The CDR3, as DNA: TGTGCCAGCAGTCGGACATCGAACACTGAAGCTTTCTTT.

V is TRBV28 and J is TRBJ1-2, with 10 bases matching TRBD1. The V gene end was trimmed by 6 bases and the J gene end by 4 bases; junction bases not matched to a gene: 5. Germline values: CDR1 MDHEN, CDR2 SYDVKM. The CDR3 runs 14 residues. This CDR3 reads CASRGGQGTYGYTF. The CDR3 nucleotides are TGTGCCAGCAGGGGGGGACAGGGGACCTATGGCTACACCTTC.

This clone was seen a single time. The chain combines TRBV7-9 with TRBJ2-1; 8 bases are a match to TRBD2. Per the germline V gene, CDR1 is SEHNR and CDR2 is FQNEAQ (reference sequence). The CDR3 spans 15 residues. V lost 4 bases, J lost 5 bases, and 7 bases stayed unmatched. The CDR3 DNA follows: TGTGCCAGCAGCTCCCTAGCGGGCACCCACAATGAGCAGTTCTTC. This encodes CASSSLAGTHNEQFF.

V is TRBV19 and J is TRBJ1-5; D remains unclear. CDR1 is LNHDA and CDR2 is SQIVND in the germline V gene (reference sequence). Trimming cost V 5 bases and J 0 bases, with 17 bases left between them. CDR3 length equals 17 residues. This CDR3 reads CASSDLLSRYSNQPQHF. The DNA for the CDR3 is TGTGCCAGTAGTGACTTACTGAGTAGATATAGCAATCAGCCCCAGCATTTT.

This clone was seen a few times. The CDR3 nucleotides are TGCGCCAGCAGCTTCAGCGGGGATGGGGAGGGAAAACTGTTTTTT. Amino acids: CASSFSGDGEGKLFF. This chain connects TRBV5-1 to TRBJ1-4; D unresolved. Germline loops: CDR1 SGHRS, CDR2 YFSETQ. The CDR3 sequence is 15 residues long. Trimming pared 2 bases from V and 10 bases from J, leaving 18 bases between.

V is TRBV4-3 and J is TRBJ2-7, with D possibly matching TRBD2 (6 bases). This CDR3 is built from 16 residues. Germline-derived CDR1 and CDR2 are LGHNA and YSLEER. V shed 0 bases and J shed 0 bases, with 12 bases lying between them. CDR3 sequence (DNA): TGCGCCAGCAGCCAAGATTGGGCTAGCGTCTCCTACGAGCAGTACTTC. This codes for CASSQDWASVSYEQYF.

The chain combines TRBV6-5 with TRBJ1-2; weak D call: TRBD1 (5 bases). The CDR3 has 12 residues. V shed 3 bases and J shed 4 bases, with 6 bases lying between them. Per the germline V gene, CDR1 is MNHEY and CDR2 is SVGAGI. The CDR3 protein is CASSYRGYGYTF. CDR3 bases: TGTGCCAGCAGTTATAGGGGCTATGGCTACACCTTC.

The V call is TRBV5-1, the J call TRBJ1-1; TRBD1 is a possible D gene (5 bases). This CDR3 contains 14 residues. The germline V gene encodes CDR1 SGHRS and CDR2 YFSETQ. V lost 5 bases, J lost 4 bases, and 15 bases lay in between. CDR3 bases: TGCGCCAGCAGTGGGAGGGGATCCGGCACTGAAGCTTTCTTT. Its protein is CASSGRGSGTEAFF.

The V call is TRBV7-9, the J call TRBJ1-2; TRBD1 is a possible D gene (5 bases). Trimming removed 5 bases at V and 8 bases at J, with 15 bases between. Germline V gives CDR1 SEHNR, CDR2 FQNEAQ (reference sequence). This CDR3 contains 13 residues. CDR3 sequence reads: CASSGGVAIGYTF. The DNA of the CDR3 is TGTGCCAGCAGCGGGGGGGTAGCAATAGGCTACACCTTC.

This CDR3 reads CASSPPGGSYGYTF. The CDR3 DNA reads as TGTGCCAGCAGCCCACCCGGGGGTTCCTATGGCTACACCTTC. This chain links TRBV11-2 with TRBJ1-2; D might be TRBD1 (5 bases). Germline V CDR1 and CDR2: SGHAT, FQNNGV. CDR3 length: 14 residues. Trimming left V 5 bases short and J 4 bases short, with 14 bases between.

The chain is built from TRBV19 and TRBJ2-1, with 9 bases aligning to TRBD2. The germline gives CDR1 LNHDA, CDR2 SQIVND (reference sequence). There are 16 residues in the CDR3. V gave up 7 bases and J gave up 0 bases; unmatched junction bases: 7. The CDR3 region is CASTPGLASSYNEQFF. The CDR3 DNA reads TGTGCCAGTACCCCGGGACTAGCAAGCTCCTACAATGAGCAGTTCTTC.

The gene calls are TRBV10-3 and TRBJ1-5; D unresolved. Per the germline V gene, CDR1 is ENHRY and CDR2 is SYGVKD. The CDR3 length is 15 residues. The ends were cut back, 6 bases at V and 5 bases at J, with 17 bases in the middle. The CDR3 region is CAIRVGSGVDQPQHF. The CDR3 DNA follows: TGTGCCATCAGGGTCGGGAGCGGGGTTGATCAGCCCCAGCATTTT.

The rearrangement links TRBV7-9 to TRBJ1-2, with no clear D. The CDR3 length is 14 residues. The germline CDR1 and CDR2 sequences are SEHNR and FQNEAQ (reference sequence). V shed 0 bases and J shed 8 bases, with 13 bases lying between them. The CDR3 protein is CASSLAGAVGGYTF. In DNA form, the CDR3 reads TGTGCCAGCAGCTTAGCGGGAGCAGTTGGGGGCTACACCTTC. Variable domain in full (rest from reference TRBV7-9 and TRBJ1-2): DTGVSQNPRHKITKRGQNVTFRCDPISEHNRLYWYRQTLGQGPEFLTYFQNEAQLEKSRLLSDRFSAERPKGSFSTLEIQRTEQGDSAMYLCASSLAGAVGGYTFGSGTRLTVV.

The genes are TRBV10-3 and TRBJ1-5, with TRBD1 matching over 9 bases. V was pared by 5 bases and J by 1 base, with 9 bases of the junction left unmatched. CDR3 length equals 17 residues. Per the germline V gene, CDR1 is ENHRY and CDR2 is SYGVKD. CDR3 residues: CAISPGTGTVSNQPQHF. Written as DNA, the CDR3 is TGTGCCATCAGTCCCGGGACAGGGACCGTCAGCAATCAGCCCCAGCATTTT.

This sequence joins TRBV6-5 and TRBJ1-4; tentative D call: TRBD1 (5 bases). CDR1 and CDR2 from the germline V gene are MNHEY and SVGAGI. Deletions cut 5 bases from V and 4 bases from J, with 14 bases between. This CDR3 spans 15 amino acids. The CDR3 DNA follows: TGTGCCAGCAGTAACGGGAGACAGCTTAATGAAAAACTGTTTTTT. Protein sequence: CASSNGRQLNEKLFF.